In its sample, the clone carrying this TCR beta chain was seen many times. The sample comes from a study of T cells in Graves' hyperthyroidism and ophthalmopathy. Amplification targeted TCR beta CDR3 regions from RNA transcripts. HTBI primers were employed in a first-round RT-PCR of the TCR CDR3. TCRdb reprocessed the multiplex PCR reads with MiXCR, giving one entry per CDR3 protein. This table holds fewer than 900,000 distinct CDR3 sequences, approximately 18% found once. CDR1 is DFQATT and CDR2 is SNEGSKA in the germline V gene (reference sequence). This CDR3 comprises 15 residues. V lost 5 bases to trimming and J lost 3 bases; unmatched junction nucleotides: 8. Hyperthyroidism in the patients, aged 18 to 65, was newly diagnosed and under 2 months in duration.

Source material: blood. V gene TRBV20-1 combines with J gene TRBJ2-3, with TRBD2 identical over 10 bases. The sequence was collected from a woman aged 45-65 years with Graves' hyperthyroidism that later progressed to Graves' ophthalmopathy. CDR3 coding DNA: TGCAGTGCTTGGAGAGCGGGGGGGACGACAGATACGCAGTATTTT. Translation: CSAWRAGGTTDTQYF.